The 24 T cell receptor beta chains below all came from one sample that was sequenced in a study of control samples from healthy donors and cancer patients. The repertoire was sequenced with immunoSEQ multiplex PCR; TCRdb's copy has only in-frame clones and lacks some. The table includes roughly 130,000 clones, around 90% detected once. What was sequenced was blood. The receptors come from a man between 18 and 35 years old in good health.

The chain couples TRBV19 to TRBJ1-1; D ambiguous. Per the germline V gene, CDR1 is LNHDA and CDR2 is SQIVND (reference sequence). V lost 5 bases to trimming and J lost 1 base, with 8 bases between them. This CDR3 region has 13 residues. CDR3 sequence reads: CASSGQRNTEAFF. CDR3 in DNA: TGTGCCAGTAGTGGGCAGAGGAACACTGAAGCTTTCTTT.

The chain joins TRBV3-1 (or the pseudogene TRBV3-2) to TRBJ2-3; 8 nucleotides agree with TRBD2. V dropped 6 bases and J dropped 4; count of bases not matched to a gene: 9. The CDR3 spans 15 residues. Germline V gene sequence: CDR1 LGHDT, CDR2 YNNKEL (reference sequence). The CDR3 loop reads CASRLLSGRADTQYF. The CDR3 coding sequence is TGTGCCAGCAGACTACTCAGCGGGAGAGCAGATACGCAGTATTTT.

The chain combines TRBV6-2 or TRBV6-3 with TRBJ1-4, with D possibly matching TRBD1 (6 bases). Germline V gene sequence: CDR1 MNHEY, CDR2 SVGEGT. The CDR3 extends over 15 amino acids. The germline V and J ends were trimmed by 2 bases and 3 bases, with 10 bases remaining between them. DNA of the CDR3: TGTGCCAGCAGTTACGGGCAGGGGCCTAATGAAAAACTGTTTTTT. It yields the protein CASSYGQGPNEKLFF.

The chain combines TRBV28 with TRBJ2-3; TRBD2 aligns across 8 bases. Germline-derived CDR1 and CDR2 are MDHEN and SYDVKM. CDR3 length: 16 amino acids. The J segment lost 2 bases and the V segment lost 2 bases, leaving 6 bases of the junction unmatched. CDR3 nucleotide sequence: TGTGCCAGCAGTTTAAGTACAGCGGGGGACACAGATACGCAGTATTTT. It encodes CASSLSTAGDTDTQYF.

This chain connects TRBV10-3 to TRBJ2-1; 7 bases are a match to TRBD2. Trimming at V came to 10 bases and at J to 2 bases, leaving 8 bases not matched to a gene. This CDR3 region has 14 residues. CDR1 is ENHRY and CDR2 is SYGVKD in the germline V gene. The CDR3 bases are TGTGCCACCACACGACTAGCAGCCTACAATGAGCAGTTCTTC. As protein: CATTRLAAYNEQFF.

The chain combines TRBV5-6 with TRBJ2-1; 8 positions agree with TRBD2. Looked up from germline, CDR1 is SGHDT and CDR2 is YYEEEE. The CDR3 covers 15 residues. Trimming took 2 bases from V and 7 from J; bases not matched to a gene: 8. The CDR3 here is CASSLNGRAGNEQFF. CDR3 sequence (DNA): TGTGCCAGCAGCTTAAACGGGAGGGCCGGGAATGAGCAGTTCTTC. The full variable domain, its missing parts supplied by reference TRBV5-6 and TRBJ2-1, is DAGVTQSPTHLIKTRGQQVTLRCSPKSGHDTVSWYQQALGQGPQFIFQYYEEEERQRGNFPDRFSGHQFPNYSSELNVNALLLGDSALYLCASSLNGRAGNEQFFGPGTRLTVL.

This clone came up once. V is TRBV9 and J is TRBJ1-5; D remains ambiguous. Trimming left V 9 bases short and J 6 bases short, with 13 bases between. Germline V gene lookup returns CDR1 SGDLS and CDR2 YYNGEE. The CDR3 runs 12 residues. The CDR3 DNA reads as TGTGCCACTATCGAAGGCCCTCAGCCCCAGCATTTT. Amino acid sequence: CATIEGPQPQHF.

The J gene is TRBJ2-5, the V gene TRBV7-2; D not certain. V lost 1 base and J lost 5, with 11 bases in between. Germline assignment: CDR1 SGHTA and CDR2 FQGNSA. The CDR3 is made up of 14 amino acids. The CDR3 sequence is CASSLGGSTETQYF. The DNA for the CDR3 is TGTGCCAGCAGCTTAGGCGGCTCCACGGAGACCCAGTACTTC.

The V gene is TRBV11-2, the J gene TRBJ2-7; 8 bases map to TRBD2. The CDR3 consists of 15 residues. Unmatched junction bases numbered 5, after V lost 1 base and J lost 3 bases. Germline V gene data show CDR1 as SGHAT and CDR2 as FQNNGV. CDR3 coding DNA: TGTGCCAGCAGCTTAGGGGGTGCGGGGGGCTACGAGCAGTACTTC. Protein sequence: CASSLGGAGGYEQYF.

V is TRBV4-1 and J is TRBJ2-3; tentatively, D is TRBD1 or TRBD2 (6 bases each). Trimming took 1 base from V and 2 from J, leaving 10 bases between them. CDR1 is MGHRA and CDR2 is YSYEKL in the germline V gene. The CDR3 sequence is 15 residues long. The CDR3 DNA reads as TGCGCCAGCAGCCAAGTTACGGGGGCCACAGATACGCAGTATTTT. This sequence encodes CASSQVTGATDTQYF.

The chain links TRBV27 to TRBJ1-6; D possibly corresponds to TRBD1 (6 bases). There are 14 residues in the CDR3. The germline V gene encodes CDR1 MNHEY and CDR2 SMNVEV (reference sequence). Deletions cut 3 bases from V and 9 bases from J, with 12 bases between. Written as DNA, the CDR3 is TGTGCCAGCAGTTTTAACCTACAGGGTTCACCCCTCCACTTT. Translation gives CASSFNLQGSPLHF.

The V gene is TRBV4-3, the J gene TRBJ2-2, with D perhaps matching TRBD2 (5 bases). The CDR3 runs 15 residues. Trimming cost V 4 bases and J 0 bases, with 9 bases left between them. Germline V gene sequence: CDR1 LGHNA, CDR2 YSLEER. CDR3: CASSRADSNTGELFF. CDR3 DNA: TGCGCCAGCAGCCGAGCGGACTCGAACACCGGGGAGCTGTTTTTT.

This sequence joins TRBV28 and TRBJ2-6; the D is unclear. The V and J ends lost 3 bases and 0 bases respectively, with 12 bases between them. Germline CDR1 is MDHEN and CDR2 is SYDVKM. The CDR3 covers 17 residues. In DNA form, the CDR3 reads TGTGCCAGCAGTTTGGGTACGAGTCGCTCTGGGGCCAACGTCCTGACTTTC. Translation: CASSLGTSRSGANVLTF.

The chain is built from TRBV5-1 and TRBJ2-5; D might be TRBD1 (6 bases). V was trimmed by 0 bases and J by 1 base, leaving 10 bases between them. Germline CDR1 reads SGHRS; CDR2 reads YFSETQ. There are 15 residues in the CDR3. CDR3 nucleotide sequence: TGCGCCAGCAGCTTGGAGGACAGTTTCCAAGAGACCCAGTACTTC. This codes for CASSLEDSFQETQYF.

The V call is TRBV14, the J call TRBJ1-2; 11 bases are a match to TRBD1. Germline CDR1 and CDR2: SGHDN and FVKESK. Trimming removed 5 bases from V and 8 bases from J; junction bases left unmatched: 7. The CDR3 is 14 amino acids. CDR3 DNA: TGTGCCAGCAGCGTGGACAGGGGGCTGGGGGGCTACACCTTC. It yields the protein CASSVDRGLGGYTF. The full variable domain, with the rest looked up from reference TRBV14 and TRBJ1-2, is EAGVTQFPSHSVIEKGQTVTLRCDPISGHDNLYWYRRVMGKEIKFLLHFVKESKQDESGMPNNRFLAERTGGTYSTLKVQPAELEDSGVYFCASSVDRGLGGYTFGSGTRLTVV.

The rearrangement uses TRBV28 and TRBJ1-1; no clear D. Between the trimmed V and J ends, which lost 7 bases and 4 bases, there was a span of 10 bases. The CDR3 covers 12 residues. In germline, CDR1 is MDHEN, CDR2 SYDVKM. The CDR3 nucleotides read TGTGCCAGCAAGGGATTCTTCACTGAAGCTTTCTTT. The encoded protein is CASKGFFTEAFF.

The chain uses TRBV2 and TRBJ1-1; D gene uncertain. This CDR3 has 13 residues. Trimming shortened V by 6 bases and J by 0 bases, and 8 bases separated the two germline ends. Germline loops: CDR1 SNHLY, CDR2 FYNNEI. CDR3 loop: CASRQDVNTEAFF. The CDR3 DNA follows: TGTGCCAGCAGACAAGACGTGAACACTGAAGCTTTCTTT. The full variable domain, with the rest looked up from reference TRBV2 and TRBJ1-1, is EPEVTQTPSHQVTQMGQEVILRCVPISNHLYFYWYRQILGQKVEFLVSFYNNEISEKSEIFDDQFSVERPDGSNFTLKIRSTKLEDSAMYFCASRQDVNTEAFFGQGTRLTVV.

This clone has a single count. This rearrangement joins TRBV20-1 to TRBJ1-1; D is perhaps TRBD1 (5 bases). V was clipped by 3 bases and J by 1 base, with 12 bases between them. This CDR3 has 14 amino acids. Germline values: CDR1 DFQATT, CDR2 SNEGSKA (reference sequence). CDR3 loop: CSASLGLGNTEAFF. The DNA of the CDR3 is TGCAGTGCTAGTTTGGGGCTGGGGAACACTGAAGCTTTCTTT.

The chain carries TRBV5-4 and TRBJ2-7; 11 nucleotides match TRBD1. V trimming: 4 bases; J trimming: 4 bases; junction bases outside the gene matches: 7. CDR3 length equals 15 residues. CDR1 is SGHNT, CDR2 YYREEE, per germline (reference sequence). Here the CDR3 DNA reads TGTGCCAGCAGCAAGGACAGGGGGCAAATATACGAGCAGTACGTC. Protein product: CASSKDRGQIYEQYV.

In its sample, this clone was seen a few times. The rearrangement links TRBV7-2 to TRBJ2-1, with TRBD2 matching 7 bases. CDR1 is SGHTA, CDR2 FQGNSA, per germline. CDR3 length: 18 amino acids. The J segment lost 4 bases and the V segment lost 5 bases, leaving 17 bases of the junction unmatched. The DNA of the CDR3 is TGTGCCAGCAGCCCCCGTTGGGCGGGAGAAGGGGTTTACAATGAGCAGTTCTTC. Protein: CASSPRWAGEGVYNEQFF.

The V call is TRBV9, the J call TRBJ1-3; the D is unclear. The CDR3 runs to 13 residues. CDR1 and CDR2 from the germline V gene are SGDLS and YYNGEE. Trimming removed 3 bases from V and 3 bases from J, with 7 bases in between. The DNA of the CDR3 is TGTGCCAGCAGCGGCAATAATGGAAACACCATATATTTT. Protein product: CASSGNNGNTIYF.

The gene calls are TRBV28 and TRBJ2-7; 7 bases line up with TRBD2. Trimming took 5 bases from V and 2 from J; bases not matched to a gene: 6. Germline lookup yields CDR1 MDHEN and CDR2 SYDVKM. CDR3 length equals 14 residues. The CDR3 sequence is CASSVSGDPYEQYF. The DNA for the CDR3 is TGTGCCAGCAGTGTCAGCGGGGATCCCTACGAGCAGTACTTC.

The V call is TRBV19, the J call TRBJ1-1; no definite D call. This CDR3 contains 13 residues. V was clipped by 6 bases and J by 0 bases, with 8 bases between them. CDR1 is LNHDA, CDR2 SQIVND, per germline (reference sequence). The CDR3 DNA reads TGTGCCAGTAGGCTGACAATGAACACTGAAGCTTTCTTT. It codes for CASRLTMNTEAFF.

V is TRBV2 and J is TRBJ2-7, with a weak D call TRBD2 (5 bases). The CDR3 consists of 12 residues. Trimming removed 7 bases from V and 3 bases from J, with 10 bases in between. Germline CDR1 reads SNHLY; CDR2 reads FYNNEI. The CDR3 loop is CASMRAGYEQYV. CDR3 nucleotide sequence: TGTGCCAGCATGCGGGCTGGCTACGAGCAGTACGTC.